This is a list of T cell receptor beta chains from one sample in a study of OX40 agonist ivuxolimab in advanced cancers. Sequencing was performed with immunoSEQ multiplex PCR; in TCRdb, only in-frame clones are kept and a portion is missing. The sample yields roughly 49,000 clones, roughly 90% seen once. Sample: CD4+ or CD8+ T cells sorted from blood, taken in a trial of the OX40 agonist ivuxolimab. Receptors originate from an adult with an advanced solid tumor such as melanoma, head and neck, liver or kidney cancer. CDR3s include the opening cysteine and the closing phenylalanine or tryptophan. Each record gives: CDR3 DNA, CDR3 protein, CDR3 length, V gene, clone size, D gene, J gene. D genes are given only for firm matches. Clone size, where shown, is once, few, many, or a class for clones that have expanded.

TGTGCCTGGAGTCCTCCCCTCATCACCGGGGAGCTGTTTTTT,CAWSPPLITGELFF,14,TRBV30,-,-,TRBJ2-2
TGTGCCAGCAGTCCCTCGGGGCAGGGCAATCAGCCCCAGCATTTT,CASSPSGQGNQPQHF,15,TRBV28,-,-,TRBJ1-5
TGTGCCAGCAGCCAAGTGCGCGAGCAGTACTTC,CASSQVREQYF,11,TRBV14,-,-,TRBJ2-7
TGTGCCAGCAGCTCAGGGGTGGGAGAGACCCAGTACTTC,CASSSGVGETQYF,13,TRBV6-4,-,-,TRBJ2-5
TGTGCCAGCAGCCAGCGACAGGGTAACTATGGCTACACCTTC,CASSQRQGNYGYTF,14,TRBV7-8,-,TRBD1,TRBJ1-2
TGTGCCAGCAGCTTTGACATAAACCTCTACGAGCAGTACTTC,CASSFDINLYEQYF,14,TRBV5-5,-,-,TRBJ2-7
TGTGCCAGCAGCCTACGGACAGGGGGTTTAGAGAAGCAGTTCTTC,CASSLRTGGLEKQFF,15,TRBV5-5,once,TRBD1,TRBJ2-1
TGTGCCAGCAGTTTAAGATCGGGAGGCTACAATGAGCAGTTCTTC,CASSLRSGGYNEQFF,15,TRBV28,-,TRBD2,TRBJ2-1
TGTGCCAGCAGTTGGTACCAGACACAAGGGGGCTCTGAAGCTTTCTTT,CASSWYQTQGGSEAFF,16,TRBV6-5,-,TRBD1,TRBJ1-1
TGTGCCAGCAGGTCTGGACAGGGGGCTTTTACTCGAGCTTTCTTT,CASRSGQGAFTRAFF,15,TRBV5-4,-,TRBD1,TRBJ1-1
TGTGCCATCAGTGATTGGGGTAGGAACACCGGGGAGCTGTTTTTT,CAISDWGRNTGELFF,15,TRBV10-3,-,-,TRBJ2-2
TGTGCCAGCAGGGTGAACACTGAAGCTTTCTTT,CASRVNTEAFF,11,TRBV28,few,-,TRBJ1-1
TGTGCCAGCAGTTTATTAGGGGACGAGCAGTACTTC,CASSLLGDEQYF,12,TRBV27,-,-,TRBJ2-7
TGTGCCAGCGTTTATCTGTCAGAGACCCAGTACTTC,CASVYLSETQYF,12,TRBV2,few,-,TRBJ2-5
TGTGCCATCTCCGACAGGGGGGACACTGAAGCTTTCTTT,CAISDRGDTEAFF,13,TRBV10-3,-,TRBD1,TRBJ1-1